Listed here are 12 T cell receptor beta chains from one sample, sequenced in a study of shared clonotypes between healthy human individuals. The protocol was immunoSEQ multiplex PCR, while the TCRdb copy is restricted to in-frame clones and leaves out a portion. Altogether under 1,100,000 clones are present, about 75% being singletons, with the ten largest covering roughly 1.4%. Sequencing was done on a sample of memory CD4+ T cells sorted from blood. As to subset: CD45RA-negative fraction. The source is a man between 18 and 35 years old in good health.

CDR3 sequence reads: CASSAGTGGTEAFF. In nucleotides, the CDR3 is TGTGCCAGCAGCGCGGGGACAGGGGGAACTGAAGCTTTCTTT. The rearrangement uses TRBV7-6 and TRBJ1-1; 11 bases are shared with TRBD1. The CDR3 runs 14 residues. The ends lost 5 bases at V and 5 bases at J; junction bases unmatched: 4. The germline V gene has CDR1 SGHVS and CDR2 FNYEAQ.

To note about this clone: An end of the junction does not agree with germline; a read error may underlie this. This chain connects TRBV7-7 to TRBJ2-5; 7 positions match TRBD1. The CDR3 sequence is 15 residues long. Germline V CDR1 and CDR2: SSHAT, FNYEAQ (reference sequence). CDR3: CASSRATGIVETQYF. In DNA form, the CDR3 reads TGTGCTAGCAGCCGTGCGACAGGGATCGTTGAGACCCAGTACTTC.

The CDR3 loop is CASSYGDRNTEAFF. Here the CDR3 DNA reads TGTGCCAGCAGTTACGGGGACAGGAACACTGAAGCTTTCTTT. The V and J genes are TRBV6-5 and TRBJ1-1, with 7 bases matching TRBD1. Looked up from germline, CDR1 is MNHEY and CDR2 is SVGAGI. This CDR3 region has 14 residues. J gave up 1 base and V 2 bases, and 1 base lay outside the gene matches.

The V call is TRBV7-3, the J call TRBJ1-1, with D possibly matching TRBD1 (5 bases). Trimming took 5 bases from V and 3 from J, leaving 7 bases between them. Germline V gives CDR1 SGHTA, CDR2 FQGTGA. The CDR3 contains 12 residues. CDR3 region: CASSQGDTEAFF. CDR3 DNA sequence: TGTGCCAGCAGCCAGGGAGACACTGAAGCTTTCTTT.

The gene calls are TRBV18 and TRBJ1-1; 9 nucleotides line up with TRBD1. The CDR3 runs 19 residues. J was trimmed by 1 base and V by 1 base; bases with no gene match: 13. Per the germline V gene, CDR1 is KGHSH and CDR2 is LQKENI. This CDR3 reads CASSPLIGKTGGWNTEAFF. The CDR3 nucleotides read TGTGCCAGCTCACCACTGATTGGTAAGACAGGGGGTTGGAACACTGAAGCTTTCTTT. Variable domain in full (rest from reference TRBV18 and TRBJ1-1): NAGVMQNPRHLVRRRGQEARLRCSPMKGHSHVYWYRQLPEEGLKFMVYLQKENIIDESGMPKERFSAEFPKEGPSILRIQQVVRGDSAAYFCASSPLIGKTGGWNTEAFFGQGTRLTVV.

This chain joins TRBV19 and TRBJ2-7; D is perhaps TRBD2 (6 bases). CDR3 length equals 14 residues. Trimming took 3 bases from V and 4 from J, leaving 13 bases between them. Looked up from germline, CDR1 is LNHDA and CDR2 is SQIVND (reference sequence). CDR3: CASSIKEGRYEQYF. The CDR3 region has the DNA TGTGCCAGTAGTATCAAGGAGGGCCGGTACGAGCAGTACTTC.

This clone was counted ten times or more. The V and J genes are TRBV4-1 and TRBJ2-2; 9 nucleotides align to TRBD2. Germline lookup yields CDR1 MGHRA and CDR2 YSYEKL. This CDR3 contains 17 residues. The ends lost 2 bases at V and 2 bases at J; junction bases unmatched: 6. Here the CDR3 DNA reads TGCGCCAGCAGCCAAAGCGGGGGGAATTACAACACCGGGGAGCTGTTTTTT. Its protein product is CASSQSGGNYNTGELFF.

The chain couples TRBV10-3 to TRBJ1-2; D is ambiguous. The CDR3 runs to 14 residues. Trimming pared 2 bases from V and 1 base from J, leaving 8 bases between. Germline CDR1 is ENHRY and CDR2 is SYGVKD. CDR3 sequence: CAISERGDNYGYTF. CDR3 in DNA: TGTGCCATCAGTGAGCGGGGTGATAACTATGGCTACACCTTC.

This clone was observed a few times. The chain couples TRBV7-8 to TRBJ1-6, with D tentatively TRBD1 (6 bases). The ends were cut back, 3 bases at V and 11 bases at J, with 11 bases in the middle. Germline CDR1 is SGHVS and CDR2 is FQNEAQ. This CDR3 comprises 13 residues. The CDR3 nucleotides are TGTGCCAGCAGCTTGAGGACAGAGCCACCCCTCCACTTT. Encoded protein: CASSLRTEPPLHF. Full variable domain (outside the CDR3, taken from reference TRBV7-8 and TRBJ1-6): GAGVSQSPRYKVAKRGQDVALRCDPISGHVSLFWYQQALGQGPEFLTYFQNEAQLDKSGLPSDRFFAERPEGSVSTLKIQRTQQEDSAVYLCASSLRTEPPLHFGNGTRLTVT.

This clone came up a few times. This sequence joins TRBV5-6 and TRBJ1-2, with D hard to call. The CDR3 sequence is 12 residues long. V was cut by 5 bases and J by 8 bases, with 13 bases left in between. Germline V gene sequence: CDR1 SGHDT, CDR2 YYEEEE. Here the CDR3 DNA reads TGTGCCAGCAGGATGGGGATGTGGGGCTACACCTTC. It yields the protein CASRMGMWGYTF.

The chain's CDR3 is CASSLGVISSGNTIYF. CDR3 nucleotides: TGTGCCAGCAGCTTAGGTGTGATTAGCTCTGGAAACACCATATATTTT. The rearrangement uses TRBV11-2 and TRBJ1-3, with unresolved D. The CDR3 contains 16 residues. Germline V gene lookup returns CDR1 SGHAT and CDR2 FQNNGV. V was trimmed by 1 base and J by 0 bases, leaving 10 bases between them.

The chain employs TRBV7-8 and TRBJ1-6, with 7 bases fitting TRBD1. The trim removed 5 bases at V and 6 bases at J, leaving 1 base unmatched. The CDR3 has 13 residues. CDR1 SGHVS and CDR2 FQNEAQ come from the germline V gene. In nucleotides, the CDR3 is TGTGCCAGCAGCCACAGGGGTAATTCACCCCTCCACTTT. As protein: CASSHRGNSPLHF. Supplemented by reference TRBV7-8 and TRBJ1-6, the full variable domain reads GAGVSQSPRYKVAKRGQDVALRCDPISGHVSLFWYQQALGQGPEFLTYFQNEAQLDKSGLPSDRFFAERPEGSVSTLKIQRTQQEDSAVYLCASSHRGNSPLHFGNGTRLTVT.